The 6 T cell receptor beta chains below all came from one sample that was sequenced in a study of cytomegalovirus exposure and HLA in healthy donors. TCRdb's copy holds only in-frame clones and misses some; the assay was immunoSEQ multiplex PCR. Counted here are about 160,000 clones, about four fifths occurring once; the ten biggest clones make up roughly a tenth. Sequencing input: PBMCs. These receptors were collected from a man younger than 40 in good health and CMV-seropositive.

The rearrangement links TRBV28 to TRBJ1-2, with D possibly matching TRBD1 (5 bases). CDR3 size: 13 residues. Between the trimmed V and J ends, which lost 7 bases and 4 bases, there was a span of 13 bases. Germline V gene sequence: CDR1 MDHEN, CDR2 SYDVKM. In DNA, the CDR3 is TGTGCCAGCACCGATCAGGGCCTCTATGGCTACACCTTC. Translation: CASTDQGLYGYTF.

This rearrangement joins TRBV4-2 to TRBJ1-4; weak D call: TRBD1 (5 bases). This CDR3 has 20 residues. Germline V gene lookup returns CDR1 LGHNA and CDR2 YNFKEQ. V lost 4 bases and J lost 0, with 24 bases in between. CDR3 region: CASSPPFEDTLLATNEKLFF. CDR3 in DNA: TGTGCCAGCAGCCCACCCTTCGAGGACACCCTTTTAGCAACTAATGAAAAACTGTTTTTT.

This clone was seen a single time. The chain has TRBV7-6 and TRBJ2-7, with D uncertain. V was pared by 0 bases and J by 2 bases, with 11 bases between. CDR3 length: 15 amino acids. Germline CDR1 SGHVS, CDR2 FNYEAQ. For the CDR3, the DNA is TGTGCCAGCAGCTTAGCGTGGGCCAGGACCTACGAGCAGTACTTC. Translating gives CASSLAWARTYEQYF.

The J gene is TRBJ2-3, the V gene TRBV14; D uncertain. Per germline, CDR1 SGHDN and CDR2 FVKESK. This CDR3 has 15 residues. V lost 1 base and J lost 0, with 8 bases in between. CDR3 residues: CASSQATPSTDTQYF. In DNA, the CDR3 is TGTGCCAGCAGCCAAGCCACACCGAGCACAGATACGCAGTATTTT. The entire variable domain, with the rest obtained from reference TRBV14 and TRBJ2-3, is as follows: EAGVTQFPSHSVIEKGQTVTLRCDPISGHDNLYWYRRVMGKEIKFLLHFVKESKQDESGMPNNRFLAERTGGTYSTLKVQPAELEDSGVYFCASSQATPSTDTQYFGPGTRLTVL.

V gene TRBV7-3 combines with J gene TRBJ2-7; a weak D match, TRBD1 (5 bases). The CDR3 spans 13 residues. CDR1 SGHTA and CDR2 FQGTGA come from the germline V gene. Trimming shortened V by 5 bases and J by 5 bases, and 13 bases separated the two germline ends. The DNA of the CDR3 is TGTGCCAGCAGCCTCTTCTGGGGCGACGAGCAGTACTTC. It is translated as CASSLFWGDEQYF.

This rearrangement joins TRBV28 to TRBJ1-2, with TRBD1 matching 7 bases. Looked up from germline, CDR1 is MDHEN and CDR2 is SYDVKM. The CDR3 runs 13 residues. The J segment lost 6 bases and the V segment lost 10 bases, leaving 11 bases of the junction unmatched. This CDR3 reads CATFTGTVHGYTF. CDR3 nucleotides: TGTGCCACTTTTACCGGGACAGTACATGGCTACACCTTC.